A selection of T cell receptor beta chains follows, all from one sample in a study of CD8 T cell repertoires and HIV-1 epitope variants. Data came from immunoSEQ multiplex PCR; TCRdb stores just in-frame clones and leaves some out. Among tens of thousands of clones listed, 74% were seen once. The sample comprised uncultured baseline CD8+ T cells from peripheral blood mononuclear cells (PBMCs). The receptors derive from a male donor with HIV. Each CDR3 is given with its conserved first and last residue. D genes are given only for firm matches. Size values are once, few and many counts, or a class for expanded clones, and some rows have none.

TRBJ2-5 TRBV5-6 NA NA CASSFEGGQETQYF TGTGCCAGCAGCTTTGAGGGGGGGCAAGAGACCCAGTACTTC
TRBJ2-6 TRBV4-3 NA NA CASSRYWGSGANVLTF TGCGCCAGCAGCCGCTACTGGGGTTCAGGGGCCAACGTCCTGACTTTC
TRBJ2-2 TRBV5-1 NA TRBD1 CASSPWVRDRGSGELFF TGCGCCAGCAGCCCCTGGGTGCGGGACAGGGGATCCGGGGAGCTGTTTTTT
TRBJ2-1 TRBV5-4 NA NA CASSFSRSYNEQFF TGTGCCAGCAGCTTTTCGAGGTCGTACAATGAGCAGTTCTTC
TRBJ2-3 TRBV28 NA TRBD2 CASSSALGLTSGGLINTQYF TGTGCCAGCAGTTCGGCCCTCGGATTGACTAGCGGGGGCCTTATAAATACGCAGTATTTT
TRBJ2-7 TRBV19 once NA CASSIDRGVAYEQYF TGTGCCAGTAGTATAGACAGGGGAGTAGCGTACGAGCAGTACTTC
TRBJ2-5 TRBV18 NA TRBD1 CASSPPTGLQETQYF TGTGCCAGCTCACCACCGACAGGGCTCCAAGAGACCCAGTACTTC
TRBJ2-5 TRBV7-8 NA TRBD1 CASSRVRQGATETQYF TGTGCCAGCAGCCGAGTGAGACAGGGGGCAACAGAGACCCAGTACTTC
TRBJ2-7 TRBV19 NA NA CASSIHITYEQYF TGTGCCAGTAGTATTCATATAACCTACGAGCAGTACTTC
TRBJ2-3 TRBV5-4 NA NA CASSATGNTQYF TGTGCCAGCAGCGCTACAGGGAATACGCAGTATTTT
TRBJ1-6 TRBV19 NA TRBD1 CASRRQGANSPLHF TGTGCCAGTAGGAGACAGGGGGCTAATTCACCCCTCCACTTT
TRBJ2-1 TRBV7-2 NA NA CASSLDSYNEQFF TGTGCCAGCAGCTTGGACTCTTACAATGAGCAGTTCTTC
TRBJ2-7 TRBV29-1 NA TRBD2 CSVVLAEGTYEQYF TGCAGCGTCGTACTAGCGGAGGGCACCTACGAGCAGTACTTC
TRBJ2-7 TRBV7-9 NA TRBD2 CASSSQTSERSYEQYF TGTGCCAGCAGCTCACAAACTAGCGAGCGCTCCTACGAGCAGTACTTC
TRBJ2-1 TRBV6-5 NA NA CASSYSGSQQFF TGTGCCAGCAGTTACTCGGGGTCTCAGCAGTTCTTC
TRBJ2-1 TRBV5-1 NA NA CASSFGSYNEQFF TGCGCCAGCAGCTTCGGCAGCTACAATGAGCAGTTCTTC
TRBJ2-7 TRBV5-1 few NA CASSVQGNEQYF TGCGCCAGCAGCGTTCAGGGGAACGAGCAGTACTTC
TRBJ2-3 TRBV7-9 NA NA CASSSQPGLQTDTQYF TGTGCCAGCAGCTCTCAGCCCGGACTACAAACAGATACGCAGTATTTT
TRBJ1-1 TRBV5-1 NA NA CASSLVKREDTEAFF TGCGCCAGCAGCTTGGTCAAGCGGGAGGACACTGAAGCTTTCTTT
TRBJ1-1 TRBV15 NA TRBD1 CATSRDRGVNTEAFF TGTGCCACCAGCAGAGACAGGGGGGTGAACACTGAAGCTTTCTTT
TRBJ1-6 TRBV4-3 many NA CASSLSSGANSPLHF TGCGCCAGCAGCCTCAGCTCTGGGGCCAATTCACCCCTCCACTTT
TRBJ1-6 TRBV5-5 NA TRBD1 CASSRNPTGGNSPLHF TGTGCCAGCAGCCGAAACCCGACAGGGGGTAATTCACCCCTCCACTTT
TRBJ2-5 TRBV7-2 NA NA CASSPNPPAQYF TGTGCCAGCAGCCCAAATCCCCCCGCACAGTACTTC
TRBJ2-5 TRBV14 NA NA CASSLDPGQETQYF TGTGCCAGCAGCCTTGACCCAGGCCAAGAGACCCAGTACTTC
TRBJ1-3 TRBV5-1 NA TRBD1 CASSLPGTARGNTIYF TGCGCCAGCAGCTTGCCGGGGACAGCTCGTGGAAACACCATATATTTT
TRBJ2-3 TRBV11-2 NA TRBD1 CASSLTGRGTDTQYF TGTGCCAGCAGCTTAACGGGCAGGGGGACAGATACGCAGTATTTT
TRBJ2-7 TRBV10-3 NA NA CAISEYLYEQYF TGTGCCATCAGTGAGTACCTCTACGAGCAGTACTTC
TRBJ2-7 TRBV14 NA NA CASSQDLDNYEQYF TGTGCCAGCAGCCAAGACCTTGACAACTACGAGCAGTACTTC
TRBJ1-1 TRBV4-3 NA NA CASSQLPLGVGATEAFF TGCGCCAGCAGCCAACTTCCCCTAGGGGTGGGGGCCACTGAAGCTTTCTTT
TRBJ1-2 TRBV11-2 NA NA CASSLQGSGYTF TGTGCCAGCTCCCTTCAGGGGTCTGGCTACACCTTC
TRBJ2-3 TRBV6-5 NA NA CASSSIRASDTDTQYF TGTGCCAGCAGTTCGATTCGGGCTAGCGACACAGATACGCAGTATTTT
TRBJ2-5 TRBV29-1 NA NA CSVGPGPQETQYF TGCAGCGTTGGGCCAGGCCCCCAAGAGACCCAGTACTTC
TRBJ2-3 TRBV5-1 NA TRBD2 CASSFGGEGDTQYF TGCGCCAGCAGCTTCGGCGGGGAGGGAGATACGCAGTATTTT
TRBJ1-5 TRBV28 NA NA CASSLTNQPQHF TGTGCCAGCAGTCTCACTAATCAGCCCCAGCATTTT
TRBJ2-6 TRBV5-5 once NA CASSSRGTLGANVLTF TGTGCCAGCAGCTCTAGAGGGACGTTGGGGGCCAACGTCCTGACTTTC
TRBJ2-3 TRBV7-3 NA NA CASSPGGDTQYF TGTGCCAGCAGCCCCGGCGGGGATACGCAGTATTTT
TRBJ2-7 TRBV6-5 NA TRBD2 CASSNSGLAGGEQYF TGTGCCAGCAGCAACTCGGGACTAGCTGGAGGCGAGCAGTACTTC
TRBJ2-7 TRBV4-1 NA TRBD2 CASSPSGGGSGEQYF TGCGCCAGCAGCCCTAGCGGGGGGGGGTCAGGCGAGCAGTACTTC
TRBJ1-2 TRBV7-9 NA TRBD1 CASSQPSARGPRYNYGYTF TGTGCCAGCAGCCAACCTTCGGCCAGGGGGCCCCGTTATAACTATGGCTACACCTTC
TRBJ1-2 TRBV6-6 NA NA CASSYDRSRYGYTF TGTGCCAGCAGTTACGACCGATCTCGCTATGGCTACACCTTC
TRBJ1-3 TRBV4-2 NA TRBD1 CASRGQGVSSGNTIYF TGTGCCAGCAGAGGACAGGGGGTATCCTCTGGAAACACCATATATTTT
TRBJ1-2 TRBV6-5 NA TRBD1 CASRTQGQGFGYTF TGTGCCAGCAGAACCCAGGGACAGGGATTTGGCTACACCTTC
TRBJ1-1 TRBV15 NA NA CATSRGATAFF TGTGCCACCAGCAGAGGCGCCACAGCTTTCTTT
TRBJ2-2 TRBV21-1 once NA CASSKALSENTGELFF TGTGCCAGCAGCAAAGCGCTATCGGAGAACACCGGGGAGCTGTTTTTT
TRBJ1-2 TRBV21-1 NA NA CASSKAHFGRGGGDYYGYTF TGTGCCAGCAGCAAAGCGCATTTTGGCAGGGGAGGCGGGGACTACTATGGCTACACCTTC
TRBJ2-2 TRBV7-2 NA NA CASSLSGANTGELFF TGTGCCAGCAGCTTATCGGGAGCGAACACCGGGGAGCTGTTTTTT
TRBJ2-7 TRBV7-2 NA NA CASSLYDRGEQYF TGTGCCAGCAGCTTGTATGACAGAGGAGAGCAGTACTTC
TRBJ2-7 TRBV5-8 NA TRBD2 CASSLERAAGAHEQYF TGTGCCAGCAGCTTGGAAAGGGCGGCGGGAGCCCACGAGCAGTACTTC
TRBJ2-3 TRBV19 NA NA CASSIMVAGTQYF TGTGCCAGTAGTATAATGGTTGCAGGCACGCAGTATTTT
TRBJ1-1 TRBV19 NA TRBD1 CASSKTGGGRTEAFF TGTGCCAGTAGTAAGACAGGGGGCGGTAGGACTGAAGCTTTCTTT
TRBJ2-1 TRBV7-3 NA NA CASSVNTGNEQFF TGTGCCAGCAGCGTAAATACAGGCAATGAGCAGTTCTTC